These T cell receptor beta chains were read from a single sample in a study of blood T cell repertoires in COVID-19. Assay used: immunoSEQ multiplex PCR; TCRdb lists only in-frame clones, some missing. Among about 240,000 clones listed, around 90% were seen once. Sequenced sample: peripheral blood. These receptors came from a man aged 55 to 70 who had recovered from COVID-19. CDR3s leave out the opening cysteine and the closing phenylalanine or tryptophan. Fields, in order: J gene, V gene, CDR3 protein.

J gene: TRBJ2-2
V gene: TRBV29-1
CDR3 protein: SGGQPYTGELF

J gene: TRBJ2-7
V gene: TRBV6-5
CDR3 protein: ASSDRDSYEQY

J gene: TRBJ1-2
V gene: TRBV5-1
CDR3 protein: ASSKGTGVAGYT

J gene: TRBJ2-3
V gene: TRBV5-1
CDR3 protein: ASSLVPSGRLDTDTQY

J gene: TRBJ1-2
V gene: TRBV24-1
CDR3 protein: ATSDAGTGGYT

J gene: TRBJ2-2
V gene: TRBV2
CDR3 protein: ASNFKASGGGNTGELF

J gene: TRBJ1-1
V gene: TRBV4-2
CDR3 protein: ASSQSTGGNTEAF

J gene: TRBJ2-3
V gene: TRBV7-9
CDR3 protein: ASSPGWGNTDTQY

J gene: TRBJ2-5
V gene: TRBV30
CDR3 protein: AWGPGAGIQETQY

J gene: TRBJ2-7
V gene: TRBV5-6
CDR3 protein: ASSLTTGQGANEQY

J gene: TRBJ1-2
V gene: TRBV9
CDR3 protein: ASSVDQGEVGYT

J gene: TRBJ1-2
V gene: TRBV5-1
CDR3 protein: ASSLTGDRVRGYT

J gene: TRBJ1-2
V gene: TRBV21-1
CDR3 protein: ASSKAKTLSRGYT

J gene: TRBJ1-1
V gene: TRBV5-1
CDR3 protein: ASSLGGQEDTEAF

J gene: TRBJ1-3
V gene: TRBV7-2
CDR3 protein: ASSSMGATGNTIY

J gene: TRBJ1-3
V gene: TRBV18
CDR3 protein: ASSPEALGAIY

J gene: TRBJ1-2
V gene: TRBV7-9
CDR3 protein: ASSPPGQGYGYT

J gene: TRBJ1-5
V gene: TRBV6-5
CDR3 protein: ASSVDGDGGQPQH

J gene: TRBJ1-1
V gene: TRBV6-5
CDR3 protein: ASSSRRATEAF

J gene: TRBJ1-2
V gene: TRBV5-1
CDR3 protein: ASSLAGQAYGYT

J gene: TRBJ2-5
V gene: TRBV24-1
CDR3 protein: ATSDPVQETQY

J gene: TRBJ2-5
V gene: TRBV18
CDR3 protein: ASSPPADVRKTQY

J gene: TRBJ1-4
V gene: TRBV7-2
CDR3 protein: ASSGQTGAGEKLF

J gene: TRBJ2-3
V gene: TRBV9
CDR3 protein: ASSLQGQGTDTQY

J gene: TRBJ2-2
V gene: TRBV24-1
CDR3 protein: ATSDLRSGELF

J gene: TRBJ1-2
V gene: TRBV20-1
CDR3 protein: SASPKRGYT

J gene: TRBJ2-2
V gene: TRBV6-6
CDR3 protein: ASSPATGRDTGELF

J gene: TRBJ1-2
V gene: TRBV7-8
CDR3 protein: ASSLGRRDYGYT

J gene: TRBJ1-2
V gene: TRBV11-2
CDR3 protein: ASSLVGGAGYT

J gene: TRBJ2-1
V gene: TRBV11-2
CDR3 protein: ASSFFLRTDYNEQF

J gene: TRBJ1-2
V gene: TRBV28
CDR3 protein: ASRVQGRTGYT

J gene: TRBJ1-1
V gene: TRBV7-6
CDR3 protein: ASSLGRAGASEAF

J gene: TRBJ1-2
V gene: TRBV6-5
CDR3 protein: ASRLGQGTNYGYT

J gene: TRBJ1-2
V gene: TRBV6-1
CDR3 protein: ASSEGWGQGYGYT

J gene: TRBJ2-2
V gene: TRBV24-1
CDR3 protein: ATSDPGTGNTGELF

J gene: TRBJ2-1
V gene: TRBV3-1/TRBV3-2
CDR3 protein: ASSLAGFNNEQF

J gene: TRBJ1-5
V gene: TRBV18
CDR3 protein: ASSPDRGNQPQH

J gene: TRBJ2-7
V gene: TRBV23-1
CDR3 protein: ASSQSGTGSYEQY

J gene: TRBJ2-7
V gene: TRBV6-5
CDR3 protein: ASSYPSGTGGKEQY

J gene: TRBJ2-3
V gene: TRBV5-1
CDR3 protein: ASSHGTSADTQY

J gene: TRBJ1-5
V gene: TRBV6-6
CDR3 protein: ASSSGYSNQPQH

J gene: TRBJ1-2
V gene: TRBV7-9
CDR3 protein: ASSSRDRVSYGYT

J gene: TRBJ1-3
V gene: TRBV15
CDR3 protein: ATSRERRTSGNTIY

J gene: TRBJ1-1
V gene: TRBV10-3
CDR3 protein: AAINRGGTEAF

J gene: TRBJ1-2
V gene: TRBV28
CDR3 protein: ASRRPQAGEGYT

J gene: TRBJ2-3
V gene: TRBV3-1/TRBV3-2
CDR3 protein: ASSSRTSGVGGTQY

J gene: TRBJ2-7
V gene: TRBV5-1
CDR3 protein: ASSRQGGEYEQY

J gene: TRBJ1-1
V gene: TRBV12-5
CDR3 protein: ASGTRENTEAF

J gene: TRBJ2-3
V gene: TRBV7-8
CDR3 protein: ASSSRRVDTQY

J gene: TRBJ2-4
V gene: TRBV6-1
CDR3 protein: ASSEYRGDKNIQY

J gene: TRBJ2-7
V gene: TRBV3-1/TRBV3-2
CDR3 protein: ASSQFGGSGYEQY

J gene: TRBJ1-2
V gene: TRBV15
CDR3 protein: ATSYGRGRNYGYT

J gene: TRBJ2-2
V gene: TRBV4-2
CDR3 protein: ASRLSGGAVTGELF

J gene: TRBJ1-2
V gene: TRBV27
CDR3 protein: ASSLAGGYGYT

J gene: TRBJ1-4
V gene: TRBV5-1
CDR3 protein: ASSLEGQGEKLF